The clone carrying this T cell receptor beta chain was detected once. The data belong to a study of cytomegalovirus exposure and HLA in healthy donors. The V gene lost 1 base and the J gene lost 3 bases, with 12 bases spanning the gap. Germline V gene data show CDR1 as SGHTA and CDR2 as FQGNSA. The length of the CDR3 is 15 residues. In the PCR, 60 Vbeta and 13 Jbeta primers were used. Clones were read by immunoSEQ multiplex PCR, and TCRdb kept only the in-frame ones, dropping some. This sample has more than 150,000 clones, with approximately 79% found just once. The gene calls are TRBV7-2 and TRBJ1-1; D is unresolved. The sequence derives from a middle-aged man in good health and CMV-seropositive. Sequenced material: PBMCs. CDR3 bases: TGTGCCAGCAGCTTAGTTTATGGGAGGGACACTGAAGCTTTCTTT. This gives the protein CASSLVYGRDTEAFF.